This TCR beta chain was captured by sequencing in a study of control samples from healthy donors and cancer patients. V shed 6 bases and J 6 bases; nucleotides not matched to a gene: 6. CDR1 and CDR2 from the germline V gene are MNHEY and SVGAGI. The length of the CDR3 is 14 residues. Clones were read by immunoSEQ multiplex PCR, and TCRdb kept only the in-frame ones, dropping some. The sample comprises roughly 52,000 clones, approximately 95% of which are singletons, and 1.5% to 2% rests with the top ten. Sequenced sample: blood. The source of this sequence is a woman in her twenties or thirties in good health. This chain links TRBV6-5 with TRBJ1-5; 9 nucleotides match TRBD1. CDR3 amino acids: CASRTGQGSQPQHF. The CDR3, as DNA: TGTGCCAGCAGGACCGGACAGGGGAGTCAGCCCCAGCATTTT.